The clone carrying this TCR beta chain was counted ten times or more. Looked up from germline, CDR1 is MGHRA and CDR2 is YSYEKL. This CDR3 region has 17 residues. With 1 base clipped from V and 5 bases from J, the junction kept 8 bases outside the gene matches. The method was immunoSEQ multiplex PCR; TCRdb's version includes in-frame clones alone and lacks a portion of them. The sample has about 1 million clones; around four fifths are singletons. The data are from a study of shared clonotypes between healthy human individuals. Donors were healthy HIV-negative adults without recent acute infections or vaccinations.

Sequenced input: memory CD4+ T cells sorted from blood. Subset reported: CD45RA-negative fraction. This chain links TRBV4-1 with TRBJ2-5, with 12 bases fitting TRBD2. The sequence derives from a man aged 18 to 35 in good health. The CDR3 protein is CASSQGVTSGSQETQYF. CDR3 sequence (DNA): TGCGCCAGCAGCCAAGGAGTGACTAGCGGGAGTCAGGAGACCCAGTACTTC.